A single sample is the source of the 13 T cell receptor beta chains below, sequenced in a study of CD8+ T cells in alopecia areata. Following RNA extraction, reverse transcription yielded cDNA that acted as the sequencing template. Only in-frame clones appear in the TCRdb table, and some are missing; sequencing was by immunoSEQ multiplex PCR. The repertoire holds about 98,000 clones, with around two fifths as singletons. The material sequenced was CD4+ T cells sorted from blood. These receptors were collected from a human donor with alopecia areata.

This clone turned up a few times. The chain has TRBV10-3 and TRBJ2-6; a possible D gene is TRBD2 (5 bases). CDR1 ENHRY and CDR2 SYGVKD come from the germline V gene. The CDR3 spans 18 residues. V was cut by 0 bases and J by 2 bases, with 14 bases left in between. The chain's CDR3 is CAISESGLQEAGANVLTF. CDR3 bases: TGTGCCATCAGTGAGTCCGGACTCCAAGAGGCTGGGGCCAACGTCCTGACTTTC.

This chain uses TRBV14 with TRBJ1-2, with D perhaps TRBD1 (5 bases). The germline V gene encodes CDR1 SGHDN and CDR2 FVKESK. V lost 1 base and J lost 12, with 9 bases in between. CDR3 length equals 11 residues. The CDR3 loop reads CASSQGWGHTF. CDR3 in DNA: TGTGCCAGCAGCCAAGGGTGGGGCCACACCTTC.

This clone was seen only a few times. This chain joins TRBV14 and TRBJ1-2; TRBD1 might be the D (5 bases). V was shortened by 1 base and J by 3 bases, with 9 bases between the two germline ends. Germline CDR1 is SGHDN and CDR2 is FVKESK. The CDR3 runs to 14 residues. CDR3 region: CASSQGGADYGYTF. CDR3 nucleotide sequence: TGTGCCAGCAGCCAAGGCGGGGCTGACTATGGCTACACCTTC.

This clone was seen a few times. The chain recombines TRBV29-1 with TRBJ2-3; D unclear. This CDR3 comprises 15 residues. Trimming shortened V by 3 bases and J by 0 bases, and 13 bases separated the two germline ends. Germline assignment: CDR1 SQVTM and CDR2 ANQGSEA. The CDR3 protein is CSVDGVGVSTDTQYF. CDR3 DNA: TGCAGCGTTGATGGGGTTGGGGTGAGCACAGATACGCAGTATTTT.

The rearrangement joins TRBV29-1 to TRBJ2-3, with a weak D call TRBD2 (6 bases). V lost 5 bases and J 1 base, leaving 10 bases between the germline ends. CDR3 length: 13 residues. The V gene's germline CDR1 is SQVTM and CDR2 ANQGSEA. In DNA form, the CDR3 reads TGCAGCGTTCCGGGACTGGGCACAGATACGCAGTATTTT. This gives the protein CSVPGLGTDTQYF.

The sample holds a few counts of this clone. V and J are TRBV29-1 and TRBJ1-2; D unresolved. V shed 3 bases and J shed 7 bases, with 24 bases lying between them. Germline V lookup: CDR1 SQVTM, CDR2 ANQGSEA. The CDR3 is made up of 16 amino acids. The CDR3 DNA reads TGCAGCGTTGAGAGTATGAGGAGCTACCCTAACCGTGGCTACACCTTC. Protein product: CSVESMRSYPNRGYTF.

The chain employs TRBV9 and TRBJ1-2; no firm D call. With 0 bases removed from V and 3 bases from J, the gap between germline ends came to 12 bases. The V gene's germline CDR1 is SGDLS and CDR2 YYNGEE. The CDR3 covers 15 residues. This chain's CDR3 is CASSVDPGNYYGYTF. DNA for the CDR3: TGTGCCAGCAGCGTAGATCCGGGTAACTACTATGGCTACACCTTC.

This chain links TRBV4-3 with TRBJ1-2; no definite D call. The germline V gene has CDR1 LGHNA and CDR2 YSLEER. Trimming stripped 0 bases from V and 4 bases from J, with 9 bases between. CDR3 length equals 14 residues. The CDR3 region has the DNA TGCGCCAGCAGCCAAGATAGAAGATCCTATGGCTACACCTTC. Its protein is CASSQDRRSYGYTF.

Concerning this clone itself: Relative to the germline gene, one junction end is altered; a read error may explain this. The CDR3 here is CASSLNAAGWVF. The DNA for the CDR3 is TGTGCCAGCAGTTTGAATGCAGCGGGGTGGGTCTTC. The chain links TRBV5-4 to TRBJ2-1; TRBD2 matches at 7 bases. CDR3 size: 12 residues. The germline gives CDR1 SGHNT, CDR2 YYREEE (reference sequence).

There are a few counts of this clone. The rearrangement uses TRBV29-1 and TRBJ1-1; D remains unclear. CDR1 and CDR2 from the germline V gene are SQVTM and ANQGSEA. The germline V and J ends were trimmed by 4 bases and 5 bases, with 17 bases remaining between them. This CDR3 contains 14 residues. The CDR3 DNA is TGCAGCGTTGTCGAATGGGAGGACGAAACTGAAGCTTTCTTT. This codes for CSVVEWEDETEAFF.

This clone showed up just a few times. The chain's CDR3 is CSARTGTVINEQFF. In nucleotides, the CDR3 is TGCAGCGCTCGGACAGGGACCGTTATAAATGAGCAGTTCTTC. The chain links TRBV29-1 to TRBJ2-1; 8 bases fit TRBD1. The CDR3 spans 14 residues. The germline CDR1 and CDR2 sequences are SQVTM and ANQGSEA. V dropped 7 bases and J dropped 7; count of bases not matched to a gene: 12.

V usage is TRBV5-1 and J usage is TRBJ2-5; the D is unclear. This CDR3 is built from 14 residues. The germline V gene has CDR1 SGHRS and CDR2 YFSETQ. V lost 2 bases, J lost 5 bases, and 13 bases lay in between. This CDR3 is CASSLGSTTETQYF. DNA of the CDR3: TGCGCCAGCAGCTTAGGATCGACAACCGAGACCCAGTACTTC. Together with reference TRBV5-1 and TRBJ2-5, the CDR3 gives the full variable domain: KAGVTQTPRYLIKTRGQQVTLSCSPISGHRSVSWYQQTPGQGLQFLFEYFSETQRNKGNFPGRFSGRQFSNSRSEMNVSTLELGDSALYLCASSLGSTTETQYFGPGTRLLVL.

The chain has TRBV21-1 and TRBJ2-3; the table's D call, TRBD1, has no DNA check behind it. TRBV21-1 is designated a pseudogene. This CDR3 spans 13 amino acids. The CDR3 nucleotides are TGTGCCAGCAGCACACACAGGGCAGATACGCAGTATTTT. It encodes CASSTHRADTQYF.